This record concerns one TCR beta chain sequence. The antigen is not known. The data derive from a study of cytomegalovirus exposure and HLA in healthy donors. Overall study findings and caveats: In a later analysis, TCR beta V- and J-gene trimming was associated with a missense DCLRE1C variant. Earlier analysis yielded a pattern in which most TCR beta V segments were productive about 90% or about 30% of the time.

The ends lost 5 bases at V and 4 bases at J; junction bases unmatched: 11. From germline, CDR1 is MNHEY and CDR2 SMNVEV (reference sequence). The CDR3 sequence is 16 residues long. The PCR had 60 Vbeta and 13 Jbeta primers. Repertoires were generated with immunoSEQ multiplex PCR, while TCRdb's copy carries only in-frame clones and drops some. Here the sample spans approximately 140,000 clones, around 69% being singletons. The sample taken for sequencing was PBMCs. The TCR originated in a human donor in good health. The J gene is TRBJ2-5, the V gene TRBV27, with 9 bases matching TRBD2. DNA for the CDR3: TGTGCCAGCAGTCTGTCGCGGGGGGGCCGAGGAGAGACCCAGTACTTC. Its protein is CASSLSRGGRGETQYF.